These T cell receptor beta chains were read from a single sample in a study of identical twins. TCRdb recomputed calls from the 5' RACE reads with MiXCR, one row per CDR3 protein. This table holds some 500,000 distinct CDR3 sequences, 7.5% to 10% found once. The same specimen was also included in a second study, on yellow fever vaccine responses in identical twins.

The sequenced sample was PBMCs. The receptors originated from a woman under 30 in good health. Both conserved end residues are part of each CDR3. The D gene is left open where the match is weak. Not every row has a clone size; where given, it reads once, few, many or a size class.

many	TRBV5-1	-	TRBJ1-1	CASSPDGGARTEAFF	TGCGCCAGCAGCCCAGATGGGGGGGCAAGAACTGAAGCTTTCTTT
many	TRBV6-1	TRBD1	TRBJ1-1	CASNRGSNTEAFF	TGTGCCAGCAACAGGGGGTCGAACACTGAAGCTTTCTTT
few	TRBV2	-	TRBJ2-4	CASSGTGRAKNIQYF	TGTGCCAGCAGTGGGACGGGCCGAGCCAAAAACATTCAGTACTTC
-	TRBV11-3	TRBD1	TRBJ2-1	CASSLMGQGASNEQFF	TGTGCCAGCAGCTTAATGGGACAGGGGGCCTCCAATGAGCAGTTCTTC
few	TRBV28	-	TRBJ2-6	CASSLHHSGANVLTF	TGTGCCAGCAGTCTACACCACTCTGGGGCCAACGTCCTGACTTTC
few	TRBV20-1	-	TRBJ1-1	CSARDPSAVEAFF	TGCAGTGCTAGAGACCCCTCAGCCGTTGAAGCTTTCTTT
few	TRBV23-1	-	TRBJ2-5	CASSPPSVTQYF	TGCGCCAGCAGTCCACCTTCGGTGACCCAGTACTTC
many	TRBV12-3/TRBV12-4	-	TRBJ1-1	CASSRAGNTEAFF	TGTGCCAGCAGCCGTGCCGGGAACACTGAAGCTTTCTTT
many	TRBV9	TRBD2	TRBJ2-1	CASSPPSGGRGEQFF	TGTGCCAGCAGCCCCCCTAGCGGGGGGCGGGGAGAGCAGTTCTTC
many	TRBV21-1	-	TRBJ2-7	CASSKSGASGGYF	TGTGCCAGCAGCAAAAGTGGGGCTAGCGGGGGTTACTTC
few	TRBV11-2	TRBD2	TRBJ2-1	CASRRSSGGPYNEQFF	TGTGCCAGCAGGCGCTCTAGCGGGGGGCCCTACAATGAGCAGTTCTTC
-	TRBV4-3	-	TRBJ2-5	CASSQDRWETQYF	TGCGCCAGCAGCCAGGATAGATGGGAGACCCAGTACTTC
-	TRBV7-9	-	TRBJ2-7	CASSLGRGGAEQYF	TGTGCCAGCAGCTTAGGGAGGGGTGGAGCCGAGCAGTACTTC
many	TRBV27	TRBD2	TRBJ2-1	CVSGTGGYNEQFF	TGTGTCTCGGGAACGGGAGGGTACAATGAGCAGTTCTTC